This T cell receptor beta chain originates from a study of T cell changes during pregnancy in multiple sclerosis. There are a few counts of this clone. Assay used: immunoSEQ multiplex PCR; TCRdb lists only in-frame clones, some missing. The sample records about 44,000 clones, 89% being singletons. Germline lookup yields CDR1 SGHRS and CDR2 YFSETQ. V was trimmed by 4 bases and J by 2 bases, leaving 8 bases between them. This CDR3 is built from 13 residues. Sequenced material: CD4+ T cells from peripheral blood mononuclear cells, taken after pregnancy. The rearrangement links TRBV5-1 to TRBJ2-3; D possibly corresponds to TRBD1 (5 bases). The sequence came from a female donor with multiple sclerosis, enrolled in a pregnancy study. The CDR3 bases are TGCGCCAGCAGCACAGGCCTCACAGATACGCAGTATTTT. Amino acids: CASSTGLTDTQYF.